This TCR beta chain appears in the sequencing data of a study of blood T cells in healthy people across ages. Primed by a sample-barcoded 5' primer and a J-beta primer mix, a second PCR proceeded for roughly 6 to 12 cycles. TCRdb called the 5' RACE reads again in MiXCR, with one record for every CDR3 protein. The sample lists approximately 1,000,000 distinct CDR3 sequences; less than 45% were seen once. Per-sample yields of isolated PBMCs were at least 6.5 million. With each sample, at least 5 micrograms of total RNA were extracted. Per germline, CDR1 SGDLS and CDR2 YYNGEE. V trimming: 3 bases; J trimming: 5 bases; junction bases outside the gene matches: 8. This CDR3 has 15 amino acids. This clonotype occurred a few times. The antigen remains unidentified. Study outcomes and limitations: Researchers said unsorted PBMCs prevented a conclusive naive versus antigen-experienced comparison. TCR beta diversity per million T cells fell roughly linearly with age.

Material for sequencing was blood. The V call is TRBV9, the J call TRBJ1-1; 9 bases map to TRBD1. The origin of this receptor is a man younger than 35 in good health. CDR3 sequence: CASSGQQGARTEAFF. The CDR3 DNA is TGTGCCAGCAGCGGTCAACAGGGGGCGCGGACTGAAGCTTTCTTT.